These T cell receptor beta chains were read from a single sample in a study of graft-versus-host responses after intestinal transplantation. Libraries were prepared by immunoSEQ multiplex PCR; TCRdb keeps only in-frame clonotypes and omits some of them. Of about 70,000 clones listed, roughly 94% are singletons. These receptors are not linked to any known antigen. The material sequenced was unstimulated CD8+ T cells sorted from spleen or lymph node cells, taken before intestinal transplant. Every receptor here comes from a human donor who received an intestinal transplant. Both conserved end residues are part of each CDR3. The D gene is left open where the match is weak. Some rows mark clone size as missing; the rest say once, few, many or name a class of expanded clone.

D: TRBD1; size: NA; V: TRBV5-1; J: TRBJ1-1; DNA: TGCGCCAGCAGCTACTCTGGACAGGGGGCTGAAGCTTTCTTT; CDR3: CASSYSGQGAEAFF
D: TRBD1; size: once; V: TRBV28; J: TRBJ2-5; DNA: TGTGCCAGCAGTTCCAGGGGGCGGGAGACCCAGTACTTC; CDR3: CASSSRGRETQYF
D: NA; size: NA; V: TRBV28; J: TRBJ2-1; DNA: TGTGCCAGCAGTTTTCGTGAGCAGTTCTTC; CDR3: CASSFREQFF
D: TRBD2; size: NA; V: TRBV11-2; J: TRBJ2-7; DNA: TGTGCCAGCAGCCTATTGAGCGGGAGCTCCTACGAGCAGTACTTC; CDR3: CASSLLSGSSYEQYF
D: NA; size: NA; V: TRBV28; J: TRBJ2-1; DNA: TGTGCCAGCAGGCTCGACTTTAGCTCCTACAATGAGCAGTTCTTC; CDR3: CASRLDFSSYNEQFF
D: NA; size: NA; V: TRBV28; J: TRBJ2-3; DNA: TGTGCCAGCAGTGGATCGGATACGCAGTATTTT; CDR3: CASSGSDTQYF
D: TRBD2; size: NA; V: TRBV9; J: TRBJ2-7; DNA: TGTGCCAGCAGCGTAGCACTAGCGGGAGTGTACGAGCAGTACTTC; CDR3: CASSVALAGVYEQYF
D: TRBD2; size: NA; V: TRBV29-1; J: TRBJ2-5; DNA: TGCAGCGTGGAGGGACCGAGGGAGGGAGAGACCCAGTACTTC; CDR3: CSVEGPREGETQYF
D: TRBD2; size: once; V: TRBV4-2; J: TRBJ2-1; DNA: TGTGCCAGCAGCCAAGACGGGACTAGCAGCGGCGATGAGCAGTTCTTC; CDR3: CASSQDGTSSGDEQFF
D: TRBD1; size: NA; V: TRBV18; J: TRBJ2-7; DNA: TGTGCCAGCTCACCTTCATCTTTAGGGGGCGAATACGAGCAGTACTTC; CDR3: CASSPSSLGGEYEQYF
D: NA; size: NA; V: TRBV19; J: TRBJ2-7; DNA: TGTGCCAGTAGTATAGATCAGCAGGAACCCATCTACGAGCAGTACTTC; CDR3: CASSIDQQEPIYEQYF
D: NA; size: NA; V: TRBV5-4; J: TRBJ1-2; DNA: TGTGCCAGCAGCCCACCTGACAGTTACAACTACTATGGCTACACCTTC; CDR3: CASSPPDSYNYYGYTF
D: TRBD2; size: once; V: TRBV28; J: TRBJ2-1; DNA: TGTGCCAGCAGTTTCGGTCTACTAGCGGAGCAGTTCTTC; CDR3: CASSFGLLAEQFF
D: TRBD2; size: NA; V: TRBV11-2; J: TRBJ2-3; DNA: TGTGCCAGCAGCTCCCCCTGGGGGAGGGCCAGGAATACGCAGTATTTT; CDR3: CASSSPWGRARNTQYF
D: TRBD2; size: NA; V: TRBV7-9; J: TRBJ2-1; DNA: TGTGCCAGCAGCAATAGCGGGAGTGGATCCTACAATGAGCAGTTCTTC; CDR3: CASSNSGSGSYNEQFF
D: NA; size: once; V: TRBV9; J: TRBJ1-2; DNA: TGTGCCAGCAGCGTAGAGCCGACAGGAGATAGCTATGGCTACACCTTC; CDR3: CASSVEPTGDSYGYTF
D: NA; size: once; V: TRBV27; J: TRBJ2-3; DNA: TGTGCCAGCAGTTTATCCGGGTTGGGTACGCAGTATTTT; CDR3: CASSLSGLGTQYF
D: NA; size: NA; V: TRBV9; J: TRBJ2-5; DNA: TGTGCCAGCAGTGGAAGCGGCTACCAAGAGACCCAGTACTTC; CDR3: CASSGSGYQETQYF
D: TRBD2; size: NA; V: TRBV11-2; J: TRBJ2-1; DNA: TGTGCCAGCAGTTCGCCGGGACTAGCGGGAGGGCCCTCCCACAATGAGCAGTTCTTC; CDR3: CASSSPGLAGGPSHNEQFF
D: NA; size: NA; V: TRBV29-1; J: TRBJ2-7; DNA: TGCAGCCAAGGACGGTTTTCCTACGAGCAGTACTTC; CDR3: CSQGRFSYEQYF
D: NA; size: NA; V: TRBV11-1; J: TRBJ1-1; DNA: TGTGCCAGCAGCTTAGGTACAGGGAACACTGAAGCTTTCTTT; CDR3: CASSLGTGNTEAFF
D: NA; size: NA; V: TRBV16; J: TRBJ2-7; DNA: TGTGCCAGCAGCCATAGAGCCCCCGAGCAGTACTTC; CDR3: CASSHRAPEQYF
D: NA; size: NA; V: TRBV25-1; J: TRBJ1-1; DNA: TGTGCCAGCAGTGACCCGGGATGGACTGAAGCTTTCTTT; CDR3: CASSDPGWTEAFF
D: NA; size: NA; V: TRBV9; J: TRBJ2-1; DNA: TGTGCCAGCAGCGTAGAGCTTTGGGGTGAGCAGTTCTTC; CDR3: CASSVELWGEQFF
D: TRBD2; size: NA; V: TRBV5-6; J: TRBJ2-3; DNA: TGTGCCAGCAGCTTGAGTGGAGCGGGAGGGCCTACAGATACGCAGTATTTT; CDR3: CASSLSGAGGPTDTQYF
D: NA; size: NA; V: TRBV9; J: TRBJ2-7; DNA: TGTGCCAGCAGCCTCCCATCCCCGCGAGCGATATACGAGCAGTACTTC; CDR3: CASSLPSPRAIYEQYF
D: TRBD2; size: NA; V: TRBV19; J: TRBJ2-2; DNA: TGTGCCAGTAGTTTGAGGCGGGAGGTCAGCGGGGAGCTGTTTTTT; CDR3: CASSLRREVSGELFF
D: NA; size: NA; V: TRBV11-2; J: TRBJ1-2; DNA: TGTGCCAGCAGCTTAGGCGGTCGCATCTACACCTTC; CDR3: CASSLGGRIYTF
D: TRBD2; size: NA; V: TRBV4-1; J: TRBJ2-1; DNA: TGCGCCAGCAGCCAAGTTGCTCTAGCGGAACTTTACAATGAGCAGTTCTTC; CDR3: CASSQVALAELYNEQFF
D: NA; size: NA; V: TRBV4-1; J: TRBJ1-4; DNA: TGCGCCAGCAGCCGAGACCCAGCCGGGACAACAAATGAAAAACTGTTTTTT; CDR3: CASSRDPAGTTNEKLFF
D: NA; size: NA; V: TRBV9; J: TRBJ1-1; DNA: TGTGCCAGCAGCGCAGACAGTGGGGCCACTGAAGCTTTCTTT; CDR3: CASSADSGATEAFF
D: NA; size: NA; V: TRBV5-4; J: TRBJ2-7; DNA: TGTGCCAGCAGCTTTCGACAGGACGACGAGCAGTACTTC; CDR3: CASSFRQDDEQYF
D: NA; size: NA; V: TRBV27; J: TRBJ2-7; DNA: TGTGCCAGCAGTTTAGGGACAACCTACGAGCAGTACTTC; CDR3: CASSLGTTYEQYF
D: TRBD1; size: NA; V: TRBV28; J: TRBJ1-5; DNA: TGTGCCTGCAGGGGGGTGAGGCAGCCCCAGCATTTT; CDR3: CACRGVRQPQHF
D: NA; size: NA; V: TRBV6-5; J: TRBJ1-1; DNA: TGTGCCAGCAGTTACGATACGGTTAACACTGAAGCTTTCTTT; CDR3: CASSYDTVNTEAFF
D: NA; size: NA; V: TRBV7-9; J: TRBJ2-7; DNA: TGTGCCAGCAGCCCGGATTGGGGAGGCGAGCAGTACTTC; CDR3: CASSPDWGGEQYF
D: NA; size: NA; V: TRBV11-2; J: TRBJ2-5; DNA: TGTGCCAGCAGCTTAGAATACGGCCCGACGCAAGAGACCCAGTACTTC; CDR3: CASSLEYGPTQETQYF
D: TRBD2; size: NA; V: TRBV27; J: TRBJ2-2; DNA: TGTGCCAGCAGTTTTTTGGCGGGAGTCACCGGGGAGCTGTTTTTT; CDR3: CASSFLAGVTGELFF
D: NA; size: NA; V: TRBV5-4; J: TRBJ1-1; DNA: TGTGCCAGCAGCTCCCGTGGCAGGAGGTTTGATGAAGCTTTCTTT; CDR3: CASSSRGRRFDEAFF
D: TRBD1; size: NA; V: TRBV7-9; J: TRBJ2-7; DNA: TGTGCCAGCAGCTTTGGACAGGGAGTATACGAGCAGTACTTC; CDR3: CASSFGQGVYEQYF
D: TRBD1; size: NA; V: TRBV5-8; J: TRBJ2-7; DNA: TGTGCCAGCAGCTCTTCACGGACAGGGGGCTGGAGAGAGCAGTACTTC; CDR3: CASSSSRTGGWREQYF
D: TRBD1; size: NA; V: TRBV5-1; J: TRBJ1-2; DNA: TGCGCCAGCCGAGGGTATTCCCCTTACCGGGACAGGGAAAGGAGGGGCTACACCTTC; CDR3: CASRGYSPYRDRERRGYTF
D: TRBD2; size: NA; V: TRBV7-2; J: TRBJ2-7; DNA: TGTGCCAGCAGCTTAGTTTGGGAGGGCTACTACGAGCAGTACTTC; CDR3: CASSLVWEGYYEQYF
D: TRBD2; size: NA; V: TRBV10-1; J: TRBJ2-1; DNA: TGCGCCAGCAGTGAGAGGCTAGCGGGGGATACCTACAATGAGCAGTTCTTC; CDR3: CASSERLAGDTYNEQFF
D: NA; size: NA; V: TRBV7-9; J: TRBJ2-1; DNA: TGTGCCAGCAGCCCCTCACGGCTTTACAATGAGCAGTTCTTC; CDR3: CASSPSRLYNEQFF
D: NA; size: NA; V: TRBV4-1; J: TRBJ1-5; DNA: TGCGCCAGCAGCCAAGTTGGGGGTTTCAAATACAATCAGCCCCAGCATTTT; CDR3: CASSQVGGFKYNQPQHF
D: TRBD1; size: NA; V: TRBV11-2; J: TRBJ1-2; DNA: TGTGCCAGCAGTTTAGAGGGGTCGGGACAGTTTGGGTTCGGGTATGGCTACACCTTC; CDR3: CASSLEGSGQFGFGYGYTF
D: TRBD2; size: NA; V: TRBV5-5; J: TRBJ2-1; DNA: TGTGCCAGCAGCTTAGGGTCGGGGGGTAGCCACAATGAGCAGTTCTTC; CDR3: CASSLGSGGSHNEQFF
D: TRBD1; size: NA; V: TRBV9; J: TRBJ1-1; DNA: TGTGCCAGCAGGGGACTGACAGGGGGCTACACTGAAGCTTTCTTT; CDR3: CASRGLTGGYTEAFF
D: NA; size: NA; V: TRBV21-1; J: TRBJ1-1; DNA: TGTGCCAGCAGAACGTATACAATTCGCACTGAAGCTTTCTTT; CDR3: CASRTYTIRTEAFF
D: TRBD2; size: once; V: TRBV7-3; J: TRBJ2-3; DNA: TGTGCCAGCAGCTCGCTAGCGGGAGGGCCAGATACGCAGTATTTT; CDR3: CASSSLAGGPDTQYF
D: NA; size: NA; V: TRBV4-1; J: TRBJ2-1; DNA: TGCGCCAGCAGCCAAGACGGCATAGAAGTAGGTGGGTACAATGAGCAGTTCTTC; CDR3: CASSQDGIEVGGYNEQFF
D: NA; size: once; V: TRBV28; J: TRBJ1-1; DNA: TGTGCCAGCACCTTAAGGGGTAAGGGGGGGAACACTGAAGCTTTCTTT; CDR3: CASTLRGKGGNTEAFF
D: NA; size: NA; V: TRBV28; J: TRBJ2-5; DNA: TGTGCCAGCAACCCCCTGTTCTGGTGGGAGACCCAGTACTTC; CDR3: CASNPLFWWETQYF
D: TRBD1; size: NA; V: TRBV12-5; J: TRBJ2-3; DNA: TGTGCTAGTGGGGATACCGGGACAGGTCCAGATACGCAGTATTTT; CDR3: CASGDTGTGPDTQYF